Presented here are 10 T cell receptor beta chains from one specimen sequenced in a study of T cells in Graves' hyperthyroidism and ophthalmopathy. TCR beta CDR3 region amplification was performed from RNA transcripts. The TCR CDR3 first-round RT-PCR relied on the HTBI primer set. Using its own MiXCR run on the multiplex PCR reads, TCRdb lists one record per CDR3 protein. The data contain 200,000 to 250,000 distinct CDR3 sequences, 15% to 20% of them singletons. The specimen was blood. The receptors shown here come from a man in his fifties or sixties with Graves' hyperthyroidism.

This clonotype was found a few times. The J gene is TRBJ2-1, the V gene TRBV20-1, with 8 bases fitting TRBD2. Looked up from germline, CDR1 is DFQATT and CDR2 is SNEGSKA (reference sequence). CDR3 length: 15 residues. The V and J ends lost 6 bases and 7 bases, in that order; junction bases with no gene match: 14. The CDR3, as DNA: TGCAGTGCGGCCTTAGCGGGATTCCCGGGTAATGAGCAGTTCTTC. Its protein product is CSAALAGFPGNEQFF.

Details on this clonotype: A much larger clone lies one base from this, so it may be a read error. This chain links TRBV11-3 with TRBJ2-1; 10 bases are a match to TRBD2. The CDR3 spans 15 residues. V shed 4 bases and J 8 bases; nucleotides not matched to a gene: 8. In germline, CDR1 is SGHNT, CDR2 YENEEA. The CDR3 DNA reads TGTGCCAGCAGCTCTTTGAGCGGGGGGGCCCATGAGCAGTTCTTC. This translates into CASSSLSGGAHEQFF.

This clonotype was recorded at least ten times. This chain uses TRBV5-1 with TRBJ2-2, with a possible D match to TRBD1 (7 bases). The CDR3 extends over 15 amino acids. In germline, CDR1 is SGHRS, CDR2 YFSETQ. The V end was cut by 4 bases, the J end by 2 bases, with 12 bases between. The CDR3 DNA is TGCGCCAGCAGCCGCGGGACAGTCAACACCGGGGAGCTGTTTTTT. Translation: CASSRGTVNTGELFF.

The rearrangement links TRBV6-1 to TRBJ1-6; D is ambiguous. Germline V gene sequence: CDR1 MNHNS, CDR2 SASEGT. V gave up 6 bases and J gave up 6 bases, with 12 bases separating them. This CDR3 spans 14 amino acids. The CDR3 coding sequence is TGTGCCAGCAGCCCGGGCAGGCTTAATTCACCCCTCCACTTT. Translation gives CASSPGRLNSPLHF.

This sequence joins TRBV20-1 and TRBJ2-5, with D perhaps TRBD1 (6 bases). Trimming shortened V by 1 base and J by 2 bases, and 17 bases separated the two germline ends. This CDR3 region has 16 residues. Germline V gene lookup returns CDR1 DFQATT and CDR2 SNEGSKA (reference sequence). Here the CDR3 DNA reads TGCAGTGCTAGAGGAATACCGACAGGCCGGCAAGAGACCCAGTACTTC. It yields the protein CSARGIPTGRQETQYF.

The chain joins TRBV7-8 to TRBJ1-3; the D is unclear. The CDR3 has 14 residues. Trimming pared 5 bases from V and 1 base from J, leaving 9 bases between. Germline lookup yields CDR1 SGHVS and CDR2 FQNEAQ. CDR3 nucleotides: TGTGCCAGCAGCCTAGGACGTTCTGGAAACACCATATATTTT. Translating it yields CASSLGRSGNTIYF.

In this sample, this clonotype turned up many times. For the CDR3, the DNA is TGTGCCAGCAGTGACTACCGGGACGGGGCCTCCTACGAGCAGTACTTC. Protein sequence: CASSDYRDGASYEQYF. V gene TRBV28 combines with J gene TRBJ2-7; possibly TRBD1 or TRBD2 for D (5 bases each). With 5 bases removed from V and 0 bases from J, the gap between germline ends came to 17 bases. In germline, CDR1 is MDHEN, CDR2 SYDVKM. The CDR3 length is 16 residues.

CDR3 in DNA: TGTGCCAGCAGCGTAGTTGGGGACCACAATGAGCAGTTCTTC. Translating gives CASSVVGDHNEQFF. The genes are TRBV9 and TRBJ2-1; D tentatively fits TRBD1 or TRBD2 (5 bases each). V lost 0 bases to trimming and J lost 5 bases, with 9 bases between them. Germline loops: CDR1 SGDLS, CDR2 YYNGEE. The CDR3 sequence is 14 residues long. The complete variable domain, with remaining parts taken from reference TRBV9 and TRBJ2-1, reads DSGVTQTPKHLITATGQRVTLRCSPRSGDLSVYWYQQSLDQGLQFLIQYYNGEERAKGNILERFSAQQFPDLHSELNLSSLELGDSALYFCASSVVGDHNEQFFGPGTRLTVL.

This clonotype appeared many times. This chain uses TRBV5-5 with TRBJ2-1, with D hard to call. The germline gives CDR1 SGHKS, CDR2 YYEKEE (reference sequence). V was clipped by 6 bases and J by 9 bases, with 10 bases between them. The CDR3 totals 11 residues. CDR3 nucleotides: TGTGCCAGCACCTCGCGACGTGAGCAGTTCTTC. This sequence encodes CASTSRREQFF.

This clonotype has only a few counts. One base away lies a much larger clone, so this may be a sequencing read error. The chain has TRBV6-4 and TRBJ2-7; 13 positions match TRBD2. CDR1 and CDR2 (germline): MRHNA, SNTAGT. The CDR3 totals 15 residues. DNA of the CDR3: TGTGCCGGCAGTGGACTAGCGGGAGATTATGGAGAGCAGTACTTC. It specifies CAGSGLAGDYGEQYF.